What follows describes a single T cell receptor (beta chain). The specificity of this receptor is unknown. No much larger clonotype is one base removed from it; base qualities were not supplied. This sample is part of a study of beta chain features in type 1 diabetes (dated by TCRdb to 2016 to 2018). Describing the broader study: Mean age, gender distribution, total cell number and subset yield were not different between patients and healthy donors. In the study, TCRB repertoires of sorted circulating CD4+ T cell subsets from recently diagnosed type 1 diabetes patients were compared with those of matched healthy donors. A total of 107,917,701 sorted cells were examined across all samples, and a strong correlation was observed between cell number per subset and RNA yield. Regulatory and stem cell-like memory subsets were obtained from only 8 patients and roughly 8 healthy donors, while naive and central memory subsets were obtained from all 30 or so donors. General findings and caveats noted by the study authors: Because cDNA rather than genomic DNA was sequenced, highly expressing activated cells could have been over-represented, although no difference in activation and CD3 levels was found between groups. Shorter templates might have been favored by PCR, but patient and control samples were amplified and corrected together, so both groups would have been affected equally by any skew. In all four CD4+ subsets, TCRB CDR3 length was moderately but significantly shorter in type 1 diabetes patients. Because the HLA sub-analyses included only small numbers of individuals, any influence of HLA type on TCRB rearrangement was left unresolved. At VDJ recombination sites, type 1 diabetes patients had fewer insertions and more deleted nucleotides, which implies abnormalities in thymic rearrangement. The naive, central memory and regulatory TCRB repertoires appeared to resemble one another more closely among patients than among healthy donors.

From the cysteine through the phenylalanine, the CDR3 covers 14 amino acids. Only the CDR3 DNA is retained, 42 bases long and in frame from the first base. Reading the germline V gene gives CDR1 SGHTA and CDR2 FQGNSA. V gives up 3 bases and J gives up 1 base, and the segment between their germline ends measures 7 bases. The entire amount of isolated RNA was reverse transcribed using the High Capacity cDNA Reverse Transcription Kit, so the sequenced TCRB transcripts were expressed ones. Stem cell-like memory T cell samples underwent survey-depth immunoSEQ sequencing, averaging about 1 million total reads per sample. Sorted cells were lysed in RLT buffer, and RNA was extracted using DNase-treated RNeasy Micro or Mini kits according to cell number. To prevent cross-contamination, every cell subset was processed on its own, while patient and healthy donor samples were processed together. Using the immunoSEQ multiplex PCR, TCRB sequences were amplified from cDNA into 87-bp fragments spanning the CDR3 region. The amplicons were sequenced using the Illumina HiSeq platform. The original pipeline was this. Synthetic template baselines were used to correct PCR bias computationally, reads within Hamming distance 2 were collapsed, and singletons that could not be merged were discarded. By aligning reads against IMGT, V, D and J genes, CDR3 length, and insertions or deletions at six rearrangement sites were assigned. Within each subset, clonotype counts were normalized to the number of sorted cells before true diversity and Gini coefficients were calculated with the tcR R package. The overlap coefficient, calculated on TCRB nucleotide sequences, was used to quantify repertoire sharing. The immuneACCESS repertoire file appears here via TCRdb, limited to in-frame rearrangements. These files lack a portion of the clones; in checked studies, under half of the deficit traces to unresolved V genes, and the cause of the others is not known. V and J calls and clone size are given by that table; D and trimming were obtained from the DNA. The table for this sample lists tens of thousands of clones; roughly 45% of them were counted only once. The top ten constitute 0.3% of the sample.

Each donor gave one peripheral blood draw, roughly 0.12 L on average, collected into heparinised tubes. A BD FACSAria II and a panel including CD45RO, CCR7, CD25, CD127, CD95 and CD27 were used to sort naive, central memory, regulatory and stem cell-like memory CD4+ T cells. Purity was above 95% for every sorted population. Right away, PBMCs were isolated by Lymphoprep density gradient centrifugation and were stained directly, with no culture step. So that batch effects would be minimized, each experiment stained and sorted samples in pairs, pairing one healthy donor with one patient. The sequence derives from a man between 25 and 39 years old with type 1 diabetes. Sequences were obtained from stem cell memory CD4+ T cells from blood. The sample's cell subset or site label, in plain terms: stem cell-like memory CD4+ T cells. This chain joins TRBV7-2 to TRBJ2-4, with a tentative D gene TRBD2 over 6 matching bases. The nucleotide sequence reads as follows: TGTGCCAGCAGCTTGGGGAGGGCCAAAAACATTCAGTACTTC. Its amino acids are CASSLGRAKNIQYF.